One sample yielded the 18 T cell receptor beta chains listed below, sequenced in a study of OX40 agonist ivuxolimab in advanced cancers. This table comes from immunoSEQ multiplex PCR, and its TCRdb copy is limited to in-frame clones, with some not included. This table has approximately 43,000 clones, about 90% appearing once. The sequencing here drew on CD4+ or CD8+ T cells sorted from blood, taken in a trial of the OX40 agonist ivuxolimab. The source is an adult with an advanced solid tumor such as melanoma, head and neck, liver or kidney cancer.

The chain links TRBV4-3 to TRBJ2-4; D might be TRBD1 (5 bases). This CDR3 has 15 residues. The germline V and J ends were trimmed by 0 bases and 8 bases, with 14 bases remaining between them. The germline V gene encodes CDR1 LGHNA and CDR2 YSLEER. This CDR3 is CASSQDYAGKDIQYF. CDR3 nucleotide sequence: TGCGCCAGCAGCCAAGATTACGCAGGGAAGGACATTCAGTACTTC.

The CDR3 nucleotides are TGTGCCAGCAGCGTAGGTGCTAGCGGGGGGTACACAGATACGCAGTATTTT. Translation: CASSVGASGGYTDTQYF. The rearrangement uses TRBV9 and TRBJ2-3, with TRBD2 identical over 11 bases. The CDR3 contains 17 residues. Looked up from germline, CDR1 is SGDLS and CDR2 is YYNGEE. V was clipped by 0 bases and J by 2 bases; unmatched bases: 5. The full variable domain, in which reference TRBV9 and TRBJ2-3 provide the parts outside the CDR3, is DSGVTQTPKHLITATGQRVTLRCSPRSGDLSVYWYQQSLDQGLQFLIQYYNGEERAKGNILERFSAQQFPDLHSELNLSSLELGDSALYFCASSVGASGGYTDTQYFGPGTRLTVL.

This clone appeared a single time. V gene TRBV5-8 combines with J gene TRBJ1-3, with unresolved D. Germline V gives CDR1 SGHTS, CDR2 YDEGEE. This CDR3 is 14 amino acids long. V lost 0 bases, J lost 0 bases, and 4 bases lay in between. The CDR3 loop reads CASSLGNSGNTIYF. The CDR3 DNA is TGTGCCAGCAGCTTGGGGAACTCTGGAAACACCATATATTTT.

The chain has TRBV6-1 and TRBJ1-5; D gene uncertain. The CDR3 totals 16 residues. Per the germline V gene, CDR1 is MNHNS and CDR2 is SASEGT. V lost 0 bases to trimming and J lost 1 base, with 10 bases between them. CDR3 region: CASSEAWGRSNQPQHF. CDR3 nucleotides: TGTGCCAGCAGTGAAGCTTGGGGAAGGAGCAATCAGCCCCAGCATTTT.

The chain recombines TRBV4-1 with TRBJ1-2, with D tentatively TRBD1 (5 bases). The CDR3 sequence is 15 residues long. Trimming took 1 base from V and 7 from J, leaving 16 bases between them. Germline values: CDR1 MGHRA, CDR2 YSYEKL. The CDR3 is CASSQGAGRPIGYTF. DNA of the CDR3: TGCGCCAGCAGCCAAGGGGCAGGGAGACCTATTGGCTACACCTTC.

This chain uses TRBV11-2 with TRBJ2-7; no firm D call. V was pared by 2 bases and J by 7 bases, with 6 bases between. CDR1 and CDR2 from the germline V gene are SGHAT and FQNNGV. This CDR3 is built from 11 residues. CDR3 sequence (DNA): TGTGCCAGCAGCTTAAGTTGGGAGCAGTACTTC. As protein: CASSLSWEQYF.

This chain links TRBV7-2 with TRBJ2-6; D is possibly TRBD2 (6 bases). Trimming took off 6 bases at V and 3 bases at J, with 15 bases between the two ends. CDR3 length: 16 amino acids. Per the germline V gene, CDR1 is SGHTA and CDR2 is FQGNSA. The CDR3 loop is CASSVVGGYGANVLTF. Written as DNA, the CDR3 is TGTGCCAGCAGTGTAGTGGGGGGATATGGGGCCAACGTCCTGACTTTC.

The J gene is TRBJ1-1, the V gene TRBV5-1, with D tentatively TRBD1 (5 bases). The CDR3 has 15 amino acids. The V and J ends lost 0 bases and 5 bases respectively, with 14 bases between them. CDR1 is SGHRS, CDR2 YFSETQ, per germline. CDR3 sequence (DNA): TGCGCCAGCAGCTTGGCTCAGGGTGTAGGGACTGAAGCTTTCTTT. It encodes CASSLAQGVGTEAFF.

The CDR3 bases are TGTGCCAGCAGCGAACAGGGACAGGGGACTGGCTATGGCTACACCTTC. This gives the protein CASSEQGQGTGYGYTF. V and J are TRBV6-1 and TRBJ1-2; 10 bases match TRBD1. CDR1 is MNHNS, CDR2 SASEGT, per germline. V lost 6 bases and J lost 4; bases outside the gene matches: 11. The CDR3 runs to 16 residues.

The chain carries TRBV10-3 and TRBJ2-3; D unclear. Germline CDR1 and CDR2: ENHRY and SYGVKD. Trimming shortened V by 0 bases and J by 0 bases, and 10 bases separated the two germline ends. The CDR3 totals 16 residues. The DNA of the CDR3 is TGTGCCATCAGTGAGTCTACGGCGGACAGCACAGATACGCAGTATTTT. This translates into CAISESTADSTDTQYF.

The rearrangement uses TRBV11-2 and TRBJ1-1; D gene ambiguous. V was pared by 6 bases and J by 6 bases, with 11 bases between. CDR1 and CDR2 from the germline V gene are SGHAT and FQNNGV. The CDR3 runs to 12 residues. The CDR3 protein is CASSNQAPEAFF. The CDR3, as DNA: TGTGCCAGCAGTAACCAGGCCCCTGAAGCTTTCTTT.

V and J are TRBV5-5 and TRBJ1-2, with a possible D match to TRBD1 (6 bases). Germline V gene sequence: CDR1 SGHKS, CDR2 YYEKEE (reference sequence). The CDR3 covers 13 residues. Trimming left V 4 bases short and J 7 bases short, with 14 bases between. CDR3 DNA: TGTGCCAGCAGCCGCGAGGGGGTTGGTGGCTACACCTTC. It is translated as CASSREGVGGYTF.

V and J are TRBV5-4 and TRBJ1-3, with D unclear. V was shortened by 1 base and J by 0 bases, with 11 bases between the two germline ends. In germline, CDR1 is SGHNT, CDR2 YYREEE (reference sequence). The CDR3 spans 16 residues. CDR3: CASSLPADSSGNTIYF. The DNA of the CDR3 is TGTGCCAGCAGCTTGCCCGCCGATTCCTCTGGAAACACCATATATTTT.

The chain is built from TRBV7-2 and TRBJ2-1; perhaps TRBD2 as D (6 bases). There are 15 residues in the CDR3. Germline V gene lookup returns CDR1 SGHTA and CDR2 FQGNSA. With 1 base removed from V and 2 bases from J, the gap between germline ends came to 9 bases. CDR3 DNA sequence: TGTGCCAGCAGCTTAGAGGGGAGGACCTACAATGAGCAGTTCTTC. Its translation is CASSLEGRTYNEQFF.

Here the CDR3 DNA reads TGTGCCATCACTGTAGGGGGCAAGACTGAAGCTTTCTTT. It specifies CAITVGGKTEAFF. This chain connects TRBV10-3 to TRBJ1-1, with 7 positions matching TRBD1. The CDR3 loop spans 13 amino acids. V lost 7 bases and J lost 5; bases outside the gene matches: 7. Germline values: CDR1 ENHRY, CDR2 SYGVKD.

The genes are TRBV19 and TRBJ2-2; no clear D. Trimming removed 0 bases from V and 1 base from J, with 6 bases in between. This CDR3 has 15 residues. Germline CDR1 is LNHDA and CDR2 is SQIVND (reference sequence). CDR3 loop: CASSIDRRNTGELFF. In DNA, the CDR3 is TGTGCCAGTAGTATAGATCGGAGGAACACCGGGGAGCTGTTTTTT.

The V and J genes are TRBV11-3 and TRBJ1-5; maybe TRBD1 (5 bases). Germline assignment: CDR1 SGHNT and CDR2 YENEEA. Between the trimmed V and J ends, which lost 0 bases and 3 bases, there was a span of 6 bases. This CDR3 has 14 residues. The CDR3 DNA reads as TGTGCCAGCAGCTTAGAGGGGCACAATCAGCCCCAGCATTTT. This encodes CASSLEGHNQPQHF.

This clone was seen only once. This chain joins TRBV10-3 and TRBJ1-1; D unclear. The germline CDR1 and CDR2 sequences are ENHRY and SYGVKD. The CDR3 length is 14 residues. V lost 0 bases and J 8 bases, leaving 13 bases between the germline ends. CDR3 region: CAISESQRGKEAFF. The CDR3 DNA reads as TGTGCCATCAGTGAGTCCCAGCGCGGGAAGGAAGCTTTCTTT.